The source of this T cell receptor (beta chain) is a study of response to subunit inactivated influenza vaccine. Findings and limits, study-wide: The authors suggested that few new T cells are recruited per seasonal influenza vaccination.

The CDR3 is 17 residues long. The junction had 7 bases not matched to a gene; V was cut back by 4 bases and J by 0 bases. Germline assignment: CDR1 MDHEN and CDR2 SYDVKM. Each CDR3 protein is one row after TCRdb ran MiXCR on the RT-PCR reads. Of just over 300,000 distinct CDR3 sequences listed, roughly 22% were seen once; the top ten hold 10%. This clonotype showed up just a few times. Its target is not known. The sample was PBMCs from blood, taken about 19 months after vaccination. This receptor was taken from a man between 45 and 75 years old who received an inactivated influenza vaccine. The chain joins TRBV28 to TRBJ2-7, with 12 bases lining up with TRBD2. The CDR3 nucleotides read TGTGCCAGCAGTTCCCTGGGACTAGCGGGTACCTCCTACGAGCAGTACTTC. Translation gives CASSSLGLAGTSYEQYF.